What follows are 26 T cell receptor beta chains derived from one specimen sequenced in a study of OX40 agonist ivuxolimab in advanced cancers. Some clones are missing from TCRdb's copy, which holds only in-frame ones; the method was immunoSEQ multiplex PCR. The data show about 53,000 clones, 85% to 90% seen once. The sample in question was CD4+ or CD8+ T cells sorted from blood, obtained in a trial of the OX40 agonist ivuxolimab. The receptors were gathered from an adult with an advanced solid tumor such as melanoma, head and neck, liver or kidney cancer.

This chain connects TRBV6-5 to TRBJ1-6; a possible D gene is TRBD1 (6 bases). In germline, CDR1 is MNHEY, CDR2 SVGAGI. The V end was cut by 0 bases, the J end by 9 bases, with 15 bases between. The CDR3 consists of 16 residues. The CDR3 is CASSYSTGAQGSPLHF. The CDR3 bases are TGTGCCAGCAGTTACTCGACAGGAGCCCAAGGTTCACCCCTCCACTTT.

J is TRBJ1-1 and V is TRBV2; D unresolved. The CDR3 totals 15 residues. V lost 4 bases and J lost 3, with 15 bases in between. Germline CDR1 and CDR2: SNHLY and FYNNEI. This CDR3 is CASSGVRPRDTEAFF. The DNA of the CDR3 is TGTGCCAGCAGTGGCGTCAGGCCGCGGGACACTGAAGCTTTCTTT.

The chain recombines TRBV7-8 with TRBJ1-1, with TRBD1 identical over 9 bases. Germline trimming cut 4 bases from V and 3 bases from J; bases unmatched to any gene: 6. The CDR3 is 15 amino acids. Germline V gene lookup returns CDR1 SGHVS and CDR2 FQNEAQ. CDR3 amino acids: CASSSWDRAHTEAFF. CDR3 nucleotides: TGTGCCAGCAGCTCCTGGGACAGGGCACACACTGAAGCTTTCTTT.

The chain combines TRBV5-1 with TRBJ2-7; the D call may be TRBD1 or TRBD2 (5 bases each). V gave up 4 bases and J gave up 7 bases, with 18 bases separating them. Germline V gene sequence: CDR1 SGHRS, CDR2 YFSETQ. This CDR3 is 14 amino acids long. The CDR3: CASSPRAAVGEQYF. CDR3 nucleotide sequence: TGCGCCAGCAGCCCCAGGGCAGCGGTTGGGGAGCAGTACTTC.

This chain connects TRBV30 to TRBJ2-5; the match to TRBD1 covers 8 bases. CDR1 is GTSNPN, CDR2 SVGIG, per germline (reference sequence). V lost 0 bases to trimming and J lost 5 bases; unmatched junction nucleotides: 8. The CDR3 is 15 amino acids. This CDR3 is CAWSVLAGGVETQYF. CDR3 in DNA: TGTGCCTGGAGTGTACTGGCAGGGGGCGTTGAGACCCAGTACTTC.

The chain carries TRBV6-5 and TRBJ1-1; 7 nucleotides line up with TRBD1. The CDR3 covers 14 residues. Trimming removed 5 bases from V and 8 bases from J; junction bases left unmatched: 11. Germline CDR1 and CDR2: MNHEY and SVGAGI. The CDR3, as DNA: TGTGCCAGCAGTGGGGACAGTTGGGCCGGGGAAGCTTTCTTT. Its protein product is CASSGDSWAGEAFF.

The chain carries TRBV19 and TRBJ2-1, with a tentative D call TRBD2 (7 bases). The CDR3 is 14 amino acids. The ends were cut back, 7 bases at V and 5 bases at J, with 15 bases in the middle. The V gene's germline CDR1 is LNHDA and CDR2 SQIVND (reference sequence). CDR3 in DNA: TGTGCCAGTACGCGGGGGCGGGGAAACAATGAGCAGTTCTTC. Its protein product is CASTRGRGNNEQFF. Full variable domain (rest looked up from reference TRBV19 and TRBJ2-1): DGGITQSPKYLFRKEGQNVTLSCEQNLNHDAMYWYRQDPGQGLRLIYYSQIVNDFQKGDIAEGYSVSREKKESFPLTVTSAQKNPTAFYLCASTRGRGNNEQFFGPGTRLTVL.

The rearrangement uses TRBV4-3 and TRBJ2-7, with 10 bases lining up with TRBD1. There are 15 residues in the CDR3. Trimming took 2 bases from V and 6 from J; bases not matched to a gene: 7. The germline gives CDR1 LGHNA, CDR2 YSLEER. As DNA, the CDR3 is TGCGCCAGCAGCCAACTGACAGGGGGCAATATCGAGCAGTACTTC. Its protein product is CASSQLTGGNIEQYF.

The J gene is TRBJ1-6, the V gene TRBV6-5; 9 nucleotides align to TRBD1. The V gene's germline CDR1 is MNHEY and CDR2 SVGAGI. Trimming took 4 bases from V and 7 from J; bases not matched to a gene: 8. The CDR3 runs 16 residues. DNA for the CDR3: TGTGCCAGCAGTTCTACAGGGGGCAGGGAGAATTCACCCCTCCACTTT. Translating gives CASSSTGGRENSPLHF.

The chain couples TRBV10-3 to TRBJ1-5, with a weak D call TRBD1 (5 bases). The CDR3 has 13 amino acids. V dropped 4 bases and J dropped 3 bases, with 7 bases sitting between them. The germline V gene has CDR1 ENHRY and CDR2 SYGVKD. The CDR3 is CAISGDHNQPQHF. The CDR3 coding sequence is TGTGCCATCAGTGGGGACCACAATCAGCCCCAGCATTTT.

The chain is built from TRBV19 and TRBJ1-3; no clear D gene. The germline CDR1 and CDR2 sequences are LNHDA and SQIVND (reference sequence). The germline V and J ends were trimmed by 6 bases and 0 bases, with 15 bases remaining between them. This CDR3 is built from 16 residues. The CDR3 DNA reads TGTGCCAGTAGAAGCTGGACGTTCGGCTCTGGAAACACCATATATTTT. Encoded protein: CASRSWTFGSGNTIYF.

The chain has TRBV5-1 and TRBJ2-2; 7 bases are a match to TRBD1. CDR1 is SGHRS, CDR2 YFSETQ, per germline. Trimming removed 5 bases from V and 7 bases from J; junction bases left unmatched: 11. CDR3 length equals 15 residues. Written as DNA, the CDR3 is TGCGCCAGCAGTCCGAGACAGGGCCTTGACGGGGAGCTGTTTTTT. Encoded protein: CASSPRQGLDGELFF. Full variable domain (outside the CDR3, taken from reference TRBV5-1 and TRBJ2-2): KAGVTQTPRYLIKTRGQQVTLSCSPISGHRSVSWYQQTPGQGLQFLFEYFSETQRNKGNFPGRFSGRQFSNSRSEMNVSTLELGDSALYLCASSPRQGLDGELFFGEGSRLTVL.

The J gene is TRBJ2-3, the V gene TRBV19, with 9 bases identical to TRBD1. Trimming took 5 bases from V and 4 from J; bases not matched to a gene: 10. The germline V gene has CDR1 LNHDA and CDR2 SQIVND (reference sequence). The CDR3 totals 16 residues. The DNA for the CDR3 is TGTGCCAGTAGTGCCCTTCGGGGACAGGGACCAGATACGCAGTATTTT. It yields the protein CASSALRGQGPDTQYF. Based on the CDR3 plus reference TRBV19 and TRBJ2-3, the full variable domain is DGGITQSPKYLFRKEGQNVTLSCEQNLNHDAMYWYRQDPGQGLRLIYYSQIVNDFQKGDIAEGYSVSREKKESFPLTVTSAQKNPTAFYLCASSALRGQGPDTQYFGPGTRLTVL.

The genes are TRBV5-8 and TRBJ2-5, with D possibly being TRBD2 (5 bases). Germline CDR1 is SGHTS and CDR2 is YDEGEE. The CDR3 runs to 16 residues. Trimming pared 0 bases from V and 2 bases from J, leaving 14 bases between. This chain's CDR3 is CASSLGSAGRQETQYF. The DNA of the CDR3 is TGTGCCAGCAGCTTGGGTAGTGCGGGTCGACAAGAGACCCAGTACTTC.

This rearrangement joins TRBV4-3 to TRBJ2-5; 9 bases are a match to TRBD1. V was clipped by 4 bases and J by 4 bases; unmatched bases: 10. The CDR3 runs to 16 residues. Per germline, CDR1 LGHNA and CDR2 YSLEER. CDR3 sequence: CASSPGTGLIVETQYF. For the CDR3, the DNA is TGCGCCAGCAGCCCCGGGACAGGGCTAATTGTAGAGACCCAGTACTTC.

The chain uses TRBV5-1 and TRBJ1-3; D perhaps matches TRBD1 (5 bases). CDR3 length equals 15 residues. Trimming pared 0 bases from V and 0 bases from J, leaving 7 bases between. CDR1 is SGHRS and CDR2 is YFSETQ in the germline V gene. As DNA, the CDR3 is TGCGCCAGCAGCTTGGGGGGGAGCTCTGGAAACACCATATATTTT. It encodes CASSLGGSSGNTIYF.

The chain joins TRBV6-7 to TRBJ2-3; 12 bases are shared with TRBD2. Being an ORF, TRBV6-7 has a function that is uncertain. This CDR3 has 17 residues. V shed 9 bases and J 1 base; nucleotides not matched to a gene: 11. For the CDR3, the DNA is TGTGCCAGTACCGGGACTAGCGGGCCCCGGGGCACAGATACGCAGTATTTT. Protein product: CASTGTSGPRGTDTQYF.

The rearrangement links TRBV19 to TRBJ2-3; 8 nucleotides align to TRBD2. The V segment lost 7 bases and the J segment 0 bases; nucleotides outside the gene matches: 6. The CDR3 contains 15 residues. The V gene's germline CDR1 is LNHDA and CDR2 SQIVND (reference sequence). DNA for the CDR3: TGTGCCAGTACCCCTGCTAGCGGGAGCACAGATACGCAGTATTTT. This sequence encodes CASTPASGSTDTQYF.

The chain couples TRBV28 to TRBJ1-5; 10 nucleotides match TRBD1. Germline CDR1 is MDHEN and CDR2 is SYDVKM. The CDR3 runs to 16 residues. J was trimmed by 4 bases and V by 6 bases; bases with no gene match: 9. The CDR3 loop reads CASRNAGTGENQPQHF. DNA for the CDR3: TGTGCCAGCAGGAACGCCGGGACAGGGGAGAATCAGCCCCAGCATTTT.

The chain couples TRBV15 to TRBJ2-5; D is possibly TRBD1 or TRBD2 (5 bases each). Germline values: CDR1 LNHNV, CDR2 YYDKDF (reference sequence). This CDR3 comprises 15 residues. Trimming pared 2 bases from V and 2 bases from J, leaving 12 bases between. The CDR3 protein is CATSRRLGEQETQYF. The CDR3 nucleotides read TGTGCCACCAGCAGAAGGCTGGGGGAACAAGAGACCCAGTACTTC.

This chain joins TRBV20-1 and TRBJ2-1; D gene unclear. Trimming shortened V by 5 bases and J by 4 bases, and 3 bases separated the two germline ends. The CDR3 sequence is 10 residues long. In germline, CDR1 is DFQATT, CDR2 SNEGSKA (reference sequence). Here the CDR3 reads CSAFYNEQFF. DNA for the CDR3: TGCAGTGCTTTTTACAATGAGCAGTTCTTC.

In its sample, this clone was seen once. The chain recombines TRBV18 with TRBJ1-4; tentatively, D is TRBD1 (6 bases). This CDR3 comprises 14 residues. Germline V CDR1 and CDR2: KGHSH, LQKENI. Trimming cost V 3 bases and J 6 bases, with 11 bases left between them. The CDR3 loop reads CASSPNRADEKLFF. CDR3 bases: TGTGCCAGCTCACCTAACAGGGCCGATGAAAAACTGTTTTTT.

The V and J genes are TRBV5-6 and TRBJ2-5; no clear D gene. Germline values: CDR1 SGHDT, CDR2 YYEEEE. The ends were cut back, 3 bases at V and 6 bases at J, with 6 bases in the middle. The CDR3 runs to 11 residues. This CDR3 reads CASSYYQTQYF. The CDR3 DNA reads as TGTGCCAGCAGCTACTACCAGACCCAGTACTTC.

The CDR3 sequence is CASSFPGNTEAFF. The DNA for the CDR3 is TGTGCCAGCAGCTTTCCGGGGAACACTGAAGCTTTCTTT. V is TRBV7-9 and J is TRBJ1-1; D unresolved. The CDR3 contains 13 residues. The V end lost 3 bases, the J end lost 1 base, and 6 bases lay between the germline ends. The germline V gene encodes CDR1 SEHNR and CDR2 FQNEAQ (reference sequence).

V usage is TRBV12-5 and J usage is TRBJ2-5; the match to TRBD2 covers 13 bases. Germline CDR1 and CDR2: LGHNT and FRNRAP. The V segment lost 5 bases and the J segment 4 bases; nucleotides outside the gene matches: 4. CDR3 length: 15 residues. CDR3 amino acids: CASGQGLAGVETQYF. For the CDR3, the DNA is TGTGCTAGTGGTCAAGGACTAGCGGGGGTAGAGACCCAGTACTTC.

The chain links TRBV2 to TRBJ2-5; TRBD2 matches 14 bases. This CDR3 is built from 15 residues. The J segment lost 5 bases and the V segment lost 4 bases, leaving 3 bases of the junction unmatched. Germline CDR1 SNHLY, CDR2 FYNNEI. The CDR3 sequence is CASSGGLAGVETQYF. The CDR3 bases are TGTGCCAGCAGTGGGGGACTAGCGGGAGTTGAGACCCAGTACTTC.